This T cell receptor (beta chain) emerged from a study of tumor-infiltrating lymphocytes in primary liver carcinoma. Findings and limits, study-wide: The 250 largest clones made up significantly more of tumor than blood repertoires (p = 0.039).

Notes on this clonotype: Its antigen is undetermined.

The input was approximately 500 ng total RNA; TCR beta cDNA was made from it with a constant-region primer. Researchers made the TCR beta libraries by running three nested multiplex PCR rounds with slightly modified ARM-PCR. The opening two PCR rounds, approximately 10 cycles each, paired TRBV1-TRBV30 forward primers with a C-beta reverse primer. TCRdb called the multiplex PCR reads again in MiXCR, with one record for every CDR3 protein. This sample has roughly 330,000 distinct CDR3 sequences, with about 61% found just once. Between the trimmed V and J ends, which lost 4 bases and 10 bases, there was a span of 14 bases. The CDR3 spans 13 residues. Germline V gives CDR1 SGHAT, CDR2 FQDESV (reference sequence). Germline DNA was also extracted, while the blood RNA originated from unsorted whole blood.

The TCR comes from a man aged 35 to 55 with primary liver carcinoma and hepatitis B virus infection. The sequenced sample was peripheral blood. The chain links TRBV11-1 to TRBJ2-1; D is undetermined. CDR3 protein: CASSSCWVREQFF. In nucleotides, the CDR3 is TGTGCCAGCAGCTCTTGTTGGGTCAGAGAGCAGTTCTTC.